Following are 8 T cell receptor beta chains from one sample sequenced in a study of cytomegalovirus exposure and HLA in healthy donors. Use of 60 Vbeta and 13 Jbeta primers characterized the PCR. Clones were sequenced by immunoSEQ multiplex PCR, and TCRdb holds only the in-frame ones, with some missing. The sample carries 35,000 to 55,000 clones, 60% to 85% recorded once. Source material: PBMCs. The source is a young man in good health and CMV-seronegative.

There are a few counts of this clone. The V gene is TRBV5-6, the J gene TRBJ1-1, with 8 positions matching TRBD1. The CDR3 has 16 amino acids. After removal of 5 bases from V and 0 bases from J, the junction contained 9 bases not matched to a gene. CDR1 and CDR2 from the germline V gene are SGHDT and YYEEEE. CDR3 bases: TGTGCCAGCAGTTACGACAGGGGAGTCGTGAACACTGAAGCTTTCTTT. Translating gives CASSYDRGVVNTEAFF.

This clone was seen once. The V and J genes are TRBV19 and TRBJ1-6, with D uncertain. The germline V gene encodes CDR1 LNHDA and CDR2 SQIVND (reference sequence). The CDR3 totals 12 residues. V lost 7 bases to trimming and J lost 6 bases, with 7 bases between them. CDR3 DNA sequence: TGTGCCAGTAAGGACTTTAATTCACCCCTCCACTTT. This codes for CASKDFNSPLHF.

To note about this clone: The junction differs from germline at one of its ends, possibly a read error. CDR3 nucleotides: TGTGCCAGCAGTGAAGGGCGGGTGAGCTCCTACGATGAGCAGTTCTTC. It codes for CASSEGRVSSYDEQFF. The chain is built from TRBV2 and TRBJ2-1; D perhaps matches TRBD2 (5 bases). The CDR3 runs to 16 residues. The germline V gene has CDR1 SNHLY and CDR2 FYNNEI.

The genes are TRBV4-1 and TRBJ2-5; TRBD2 matches 11 bases. The V and J ends lost 2 bases and 1 base, in that order; junction bases with no gene match: 3. The length of the CDR3 is 16 residues. Germline assignment: CDR1 MGHRA and CDR2 YSYEKL. The CDR3 bases are TGCGCCAGCAGCCAAACTAGCGGGAGTTTCCAAGAGACCCAGTACTTC. It codes for CASSQTSGSFQETQYF.

The chain combines TRBV29-1 with TRBJ1-2, with a possible D match to TRBD1 (6 bases). CDR3 length: 12 amino acids. V was clipped by 7 bases and J by 0 bases, with 9 bases between them. Germline V CDR1 and CDR2: SQVTM, ANQGSEA. CDR3 sequence (DNA): TGCAGCGCTGGACAGACTAACTATGGCTACACCTTC. Translated, it gives CSAGQTNYGYTF.

The rearrangement links TRBV11-2 to TRBJ2-3, with D possibly TRBD2 on 6 matching bases. CDR1 is SGHAT and CDR2 is FQNNGV in the germline V gene. V was pared by 2 bases and J by 0 bases, with 6 bases between. CDR3 length: 14 amino acids. The CDR3 coding sequence is TGTGCCAGCAGCTTACTAGCGAGCACAGATACGCAGTATTTT. This encodes CASSLLASTDTQYF.

This sequence joins TRBV11-2 and TRBJ2-5; 7 bases align to TRBD1. The CDR3 runs 18 residues. Germline V gene lookup returns CDR1 SGHAT and CDR2 FQNNGV. V was pared by 2 bases and J by 0 bases, with 12 bases of the junction left unmatched. Here the CDR3 DNA reads TGTGCCAGCAGCTTAACATCCGGGACAGTCTGGTACCAAGAGACCCAGTACTTC. Protein sequence: CASSLTSGTVWYQETQYF.

The chain has TRBV2 and TRBJ2-7; D gene ambiguous. CDR1 and CDR2 from the germline V gene are SNHLY and FYNNEI. Trimming left V 4 bases short and J 4 bases short, with 5 bases between. The CDR3 is made up of 11 amino acids. In nucleotides, the CDR3 is TGTGCCAGCAGTGGGCAATACGAGCAGTACTTC. Translated, it gives CASSGQYEQYF.